This TCR beta chain came from a study of cytomegalovirus exposure and HLA in healthy donors. About the study: In a later analysis, it was reported that the roughly 120 validation repertoires had been produced on the same platform as the 700 or so repertoires belonging to the first cohort.

Trimming removed 0 bases from V and 5 bases from J, with 16 bases in between. Germline V gives CDR1 GTSNPN, CDR2 SVGIG (reference sequence). This CDR3 spans 16 amino acids. Among the roughly 110 subjects of the validation cohort, separate from the roughly 700-subject first cohort, were the donors. Profiling relied on immunoSEQ multiplex PCR, and the TCRdb table lists in-frame clones only, not all of them. This repertoire shows around 200,000 clones, around 80% found once; its top ten account for around 1.3%. V gene TRBV30 combines with J gene TRBJ1-4; weak D call: TRBD1 (5 bases). The sequencing sample was made of PBMCs. This TCR came from a woman in her thirties in good health and CMV-seronegative. The CDR3 here is CAWSVGSQARNEKLFF. The CDR3 coding sequence is TGTGCCTGGAGTGTAGGGTCACAGGCCCGGAATGAAAAACTGTTTTTT.